The 24 T cell receptor beta chains presented below share a single source sample, sequenced in a study of blood T cell repertoires in COVID-19. The protocol was immunoSEQ multiplex PCR, while the TCRdb copy is restricted to in-frame clones and leaves out a portion. Seen here are over 150,000 clones, 80% to 85% observed once, and the top ten hold less than 3.5%. The sample taken for sequencing was peripheral blood. These TCRs come from a woman in her fifties or sixties with acute or convalescent COVID-19.

Comments on this clone: Other DNA sequences in the sample encode the same CDR3. CDR3 DNA: TGCGCCAGCAGCTACGGACAGGGCTATGGCTACACCTTC. Translation: CASSYGQGYGYTF. The chain links TRBV5-1 to TRBJ1-2; the match to TRBD1 covers 8 bases. Germline lookup yields CDR1 SGHRS and CDR2 YFSETQ. The CDR3 totals 13 residues. Unmatched junction bases numbered 2, after V lost 3 bases and J lost 4 bases.

This rearrangement joins TRBV19 to TRBJ2-5, with TRBD1 as a possible D gene (7 bases). Looked up from germline, CDR1 is LNHDA and CDR2 is SQIVND (reference sequence). The CDR3 sequence is 13 residues long. Trimming took 5 bases from V and 2 from J, leaving 9 bases between them. The CDR3 DNA reads as TGTGCCAGTAGTTCAGGGGGGCAAGAGACCCAGTACTTC. Amino acids: CASSSGGQETQYF.

The V and J genes are TRBV5-4 and TRBJ1-1; TRBD1 aligns across 7 bases. There are 14 residues in the CDR3. The germline gives CDR1 SGHNT, CDR2 YYREEE (reference sequence). V lost 3 bases to trimming and J lost 5 bases; unmatched junction nucleotides: 7. This CDR3 is CASSSQGGRTEAFF. For the CDR3, the DNA is TGTGCCAGCAGCTCTCAGGGGGGAAGGACTGAAGCTTTCTTT. The entire variable domain, with the rest obtained from reference TRBV5-4 and TRBJ1-1, is as follows: ETGVTQSPTHLIKTRGQQVTLRCSSQSGHNTVSWYQQALGQGPQFIFQYYREEENGRGNFPPRFSGLQFPNYSSELNVNALELDDSALYLCASSSQGGRTEAFFGQGTRLTVV.

The J gene is TRBJ1-5, the V gene TRBV11-2; 8 positions match TRBD1. Trimming cost V 1 base and J 4 bases; bases outside gene matches: 3. Germline V gene data show CDR1 as SGHAT and CDR2 as FQNNGV. CDR3 length: 15 amino acids. The CDR3 sequence: CASSLGTGQNQPQHF. The CDR3 nucleotides read TGTGCCAGCAGCTTAGGGACAGGGCAGAATCAGCCCCAGCATTTT.

This rearrangement joins TRBV5-1 to TRBJ1-6; TRBD1 matches 8 bases. The germline gives CDR1 SGHRS, CDR2 YFSETQ. J was trimmed by 8 bases and V by 3 bases; bases with no gene match: 4. There are 14 residues in the CDR3. The CDR3 nucleotides are TGCGCCAGCAGCTCGACAGGGGACTATTCACCCCTCCACTTT. Its translation is CASSSTGDYSPLHF.

The J gene is TRBJ2-1, the V gene TRBV9; 10 bases match TRBD2. CDR3 length: 15 residues. Germline loops: CDR1 SGDLS, CDR2 YYNGEE. The trim removed 6 bases at V and 9 bases at J, leaving 12 bases unmatched. The CDR3 nucleotides read TGTGCCAGCACTCTTAGCCAGCGGGGGGGAGGTGAGCAGTTCTTC. Its translation: CASTLSQRGGGEQFF.

The V gene is TRBV19, the J gene TRBJ1-5; no firm D call. V gave up 4 bases and J gave up 0 bases, with 10 bases separating them. Germline CDR1 is LNHDA and CDR2 is SQIVND (reference sequence). The CDR3 has 15 amino acids. CDR3: CASSNRTLSNQPQHF. The DNA for the CDR3 is TGTGCCAGTAGTAACCGTACTCTTAGCAATCAGCCCCAGCATTTT.

This clone has more than one count but fewer than ten. The genes are TRBV6-5 and TRBJ1-2; 11 bases agree with TRBD1. CDR3 length equals 14 residues. Unmatched junction bases numbered 2, after V lost 2 bases and J lost 6 bases. CDR1 is MNHEY and CDR2 is SVGAGI in the germline V gene. The chain's CDR3 is CASSYQDRGHGYTF. The CDR3 coding sequence is TGTGCCAGCAGTTACCAGGACAGGGGGCATGGCTACACCTTC.

This rearrangement joins TRBV7-2 to TRBJ2-5; D gene ambiguous. CDR3 length: 13 amino acids. The V gene lost 1 base and the J gene lost 9 bases, with 12 bases spanning the gap. Germline CDR1 reads SGHTA; CDR2 reads FQGNSA. The CDR3 sequence is CASSLDPLRAQYF. The CDR3 DNA sequence: TGTGCCAGCAGCTTAGACCCACTCCGCGCCCAGTACTTC.

This chain uses TRBV6-1 with TRBJ2-3; TRBD1 agrees at 9 bases. J was trimmed by 3 bases and V by 3 bases; bases with no gene match: 16. Per the germline V gene, CDR1 is MNHNS and CDR2 is SASEGT. CDR3 length equals 19 residues. This chain's CDR3 is CASSDWERRTGVATDTQYF. In DNA form, the CDR3 reads TGTGCCAGCAGTGATTGGGAGAGGAGGACAGGGGTGGCGACAGATACGCAGTATTTT.

This chain connects TRBV28 to TRBJ1-4, with D hard to call. Trimming cost V 7 bases and J 3 bases, with 18 bases left between them. Germline V gene lookup returns CDR1 MDHEN and CDR2 SYDVKM. This CDR3 has 16 residues. CDR3 nucleotide sequence: TGTGCCAGCACGAAGGGTGGAGGGTACCCTAATGAAAAACTGTTTTTT. Amino acid sequence: CASTKGGGYPNEKLFF.

This sequence joins TRBV7-3 and TRBJ1-1; 9 bases align to TRBD1. V shed 0 bases and J 5 bases; nucleotides not matched to a gene: 13. CDR3 length: 18 residues. CDR1 and CDR2 (germline): SGHTA, FQGTGA. The CDR3 sequence is CASSLTAGSQGARTEAFF. The CDR3, as DNA: TGTGCCAGCAGCTTAACTGCTGGTTCACAGGGGGCGCGGACTGAAGCTTTCTTT.

This chain uses TRBV12-5 with TRBJ2-7; D possibly corresponds to TRBD2 (5 bases). The V gene lost 3 bases and the J gene lost 6 bases, with 12 bases spanning the gap. The germline gives CDR1 LGHNT, CDR2 FRNRAP. The CDR3 is 13 amino acids. The CDR3 DNA is TGTGCTAGTGGTTTCGGTGGCGAGGGCGAGCAGTACTTC. This translates into CASGFGGEGEQYF. The full variable domain, with the rest looked up from reference TRBV12-5 and TRBJ2-7, is DARVTQTPRHKVTEMGQEVTMRCQPILGHNTVFWYRQTMMQGLELLAYFRNRAPLDDSGMPKDRFSAEMPDATLATLKIQPSEPRDSAVYFCASGFGGEGEQYFGPGTRLTVT.

This clone was recorded a few times. This chain connects TRBV7-3 to TRBJ2-1, with D possibly TRBD2 on 6 matching bases. The V end was cut by 5 bases, the J end by 3 bases, with 17 bases between. Germline V gene lookup returns CDR1 SGHTA and CDR2 FQGTGA. The CDR3 has 16 residues. Here the CDR3 DNA reads TGTGCCAGCAGCCCCCAAGCGGGTGTCCTCTACAATGAGCAGTTCTTC. It yields the protein CASSPQAGVLYNEQFF. Drawing the rest from reference TRBV7-3 and TRBJ2-1, the complete variable domain is GAGVSQTPSNKVTEKGKYVELRCDPISGHTALYWYRQSLGQGPEFLIYFQGTGAADDSGLPNDRFFAVRPEGSVSTLKIQRTERGDSAVYLCASSPQAGVLYNEQFFGPGTRLTVL.

The count of this clone is one. The chain links TRBV30 to TRBJ2-7; no reliable D call. The CDR3 loop spans 11 amino acids. Trimming pared 1 base from V and 4 bases from J, leaving 5 bases between. The germline V gene encodes CDR1 GTSNPN and CDR2 SVGIG (reference sequence). CDR3 DNA sequence: TGTGCCTGGAGTGCTTCGTACGAGCAGTACTTC. Protein product: CAWSASYEQYF.

The rearrangement uses TRBV24-1 and TRBJ2-3; D unresolved. This CDR3 is 17 amino acids long. Trimming pared 4 bases from V and 4 bases from J, leaving 20 bases between. Germline V CDR1 and CDR2: KGHDR, SFDVKD. CDR3 DNA sequence: TGTGCCACCAGTGAAGCCCCTGCGTCCGGGTTCGCAGATACGCAGTATTTT. Its protein product is CATSEAPASGFADTQYF.

The chain couples TRBV7-6 to TRBJ1-1, with D possibly matching TRBD1 (6 bases). CDR1 is SGHVS and CDR2 is FNYEAQ in the germline V gene. The CDR3 is made up of 16 amino acids. Trimming pared 5 bases from V and 3 bases from J, leaving 19 bases between. The CDR3, as DNA: TGTGCCAGCAGCCTTATGGCGGGGGGCTCGGACACTGAAGCTTTCTTT. Amino acid sequence: CASSLMAGGSDTEAFF.

The genes are TRBV25-1 and TRBJ1-4; possibly TRBD1 for D (5 bases). CDR3 size: 16 residues. CDR1 is MGHDK and CDR2 is SYGVNS in the germline V gene. The V and J ends lost 3 bases and 1 base respectively, with 12 bases between them. CDR3 nucleotide sequence: TGTGCCAGCAGTGAGGGGGGAGGTGGAACTAATGAAAAACTGTTTTTT. The encoded protein is CASSEGGGGTNEKLFF. The complete variable domain, with remaining parts taken from reference TRBV25-1 and TRBJ1-4, reads EADIYQTPRYLVIGTGKKITLECSQTMGHDKMYWYQQDPGMELHLIHYSYGVNSTEKGDLSSESTVSRIRTEHFPLTLESARPSHTSQYLCASSEGGGGTNEKLFFGSGTQLSVL.

The V and J genes are TRBV28 and TRBJ1-1; D perhaps matches TRBD1 (6 bases). The CDR3 runs 14 residues. V lost 3 bases, J lost 6 bases, and 14 bases lay in between. Germline V gene lookup returns CDR1 MDHEN and CDR2 SYDVKM. The CDR3, as DNA: TGTGCCAGCAGTTTTATCACAGGGATGTCTGAAGCTTTCTTT. This translates into CASSFITGMSEAFF.

The V and J genes are TRBV6-1 and TRBJ1-4; TRBD1 matches at 7 bases. V trimming: 4 bases; J trimming: 8 bases; junction bases outside the gene matches: 13. This CDR3 is 16 amino acids long. CDR1 MNHNS and CDR2 SASEGT come from the germline V gene. CDR3 region: CASSGQVTGAGEKLFF. As DNA, the CDR3 is TGTGCCAGCAGTGGACAAGTCACAGGGGCAGGGGAAAAACTGTTTTTT.

This chain uses TRBV9 with TRBJ1-2; TRBD1 might be the D (6 bases). The CDR3 spans 14 residues. Trimming cost V 4 bases and J 7 bases, with 17 bases left between them. Germline V gene data show CDR1 as SGDLS and CDR2 as YYNGEE. The CDR3 DNA reads TGTGCCAGCAGCAGAGAGGTTCAAGGGGGTGGCTACACCTTC. Its translation: CASSREVQGGGYTF. The entire variable domain, with the rest obtained from reference TRBV9 and TRBJ1-2, is as follows: DSGVTQTPKHLITATGQRVTLRCSPRSGDLSVYWYQQSLDQGLQFLIQYYNGEERAKGNILERFSAQQFPDLHSELNLSSLELGDSALYFCASSREVQGGGYTFGSGTRLTVV.

The V gene is TRBV6-5, the J gene TRBJ1-3; D uncertain. The CDR3 totals 13 residues. Germline CDR1 MNHEY, CDR2 SVGAGI. V gave up 0 bases and J gave up 10 bases, with 10 bases separating them. DNA for the CDR3: TGTGCCAGCAGTTACTCTGGGGAGGGAACCATATATTTT. Its translation is CASSYSGEGTIYF.

This clone has just a few counts. V and J are TRBV4-2 and TRBJ1-5, with D tentatively TRBD1 (6 bases). The CDR3 loop spans 15 amino acids. Trimming shortened V by 1 base and J by 4 bases, and 11 bases separated the two germline ends. Looked up from germline, CDR1 is LGHNA and CDR2 is YNFKEQ. The CDR3 DNA reads as TGTGCCAGCAGCCAAGTGGAGGGGGGGAATCAGCCCCAGCATTTT. Encoded protein: CASSQVEGGNQPQHF.

This chain connects TRBV12-5 to TRBJ1-6, with TRBD1 as a possible D gene (5 bases). From germline, CDR1 is LGHNT and CDR2 FRNRAP. CDR3 length: 14 amino acids. Trimming shortened V by 1 base and J by 11 bases, and 12 bases separated the two germline ends. The CDR3 DNA reads as TGTGCTAGTGGTTTGGGGCAGGGCGGTACACCCCTCCACTTT. Protein product: CASGLGQGGTPLHF.